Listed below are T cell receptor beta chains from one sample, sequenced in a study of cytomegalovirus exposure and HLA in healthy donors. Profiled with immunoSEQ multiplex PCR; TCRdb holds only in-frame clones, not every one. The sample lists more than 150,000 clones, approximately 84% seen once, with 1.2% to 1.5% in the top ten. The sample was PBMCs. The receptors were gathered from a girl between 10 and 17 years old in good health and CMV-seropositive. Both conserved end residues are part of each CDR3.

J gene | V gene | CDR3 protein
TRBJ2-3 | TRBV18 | CASSPRREGTDTQYF
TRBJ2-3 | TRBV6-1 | CASSETRASGRKDTQYF
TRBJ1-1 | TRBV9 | CASSVTITQNTEAFF
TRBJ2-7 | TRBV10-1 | CASQRQGAYEQYF
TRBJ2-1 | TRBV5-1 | CASSLTSGNNEQFF
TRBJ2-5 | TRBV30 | CAWRRTRTGFLETQYF
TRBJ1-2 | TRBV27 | CASSLFTGALYGYTF
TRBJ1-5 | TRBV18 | CASSPNREGRLGNQPQHF
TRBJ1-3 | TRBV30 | CAWSPGVGGNTIYF
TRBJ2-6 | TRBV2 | CASSPFSGANVLTF
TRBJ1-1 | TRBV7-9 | CASYDTGAEAFF
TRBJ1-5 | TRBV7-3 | CASSQGGVQPQHF
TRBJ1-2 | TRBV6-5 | CASSYRGGSLNYGYTF
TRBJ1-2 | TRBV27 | CASSKPGQGPDGYTF
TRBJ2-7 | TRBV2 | CASSTSGLGEQYF
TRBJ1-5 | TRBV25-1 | CASRDRGYGQPQHF
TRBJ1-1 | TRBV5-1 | CASNEGANTEAFF
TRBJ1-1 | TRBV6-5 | CASSLGQVYDTEAFF
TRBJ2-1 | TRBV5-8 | CASSFRGPSNEQFF
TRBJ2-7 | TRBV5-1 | CASSSGTISYEQYF
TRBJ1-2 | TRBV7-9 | CASSSGQGYGYTF
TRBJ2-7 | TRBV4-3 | CASSQDQGGQDEQYF
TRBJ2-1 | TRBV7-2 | CASSLMGREANEQFF
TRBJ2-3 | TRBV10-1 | CASSELQPLEDTQYF
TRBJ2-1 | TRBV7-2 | CASSRQGQTYNEQFF
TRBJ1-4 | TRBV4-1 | CASSLNKGGSGEKLFF
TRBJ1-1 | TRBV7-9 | CASSLRGGLIEAFF
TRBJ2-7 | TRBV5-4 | CASSLDLEVGPYEQYF
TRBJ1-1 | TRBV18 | CASSPQLENTEAFF
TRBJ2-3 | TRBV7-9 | CASSLLSGRSPDTQYF
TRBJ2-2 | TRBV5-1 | CASTGGLAGEGELFF
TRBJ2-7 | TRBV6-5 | CASSYSRRGAYEQYF
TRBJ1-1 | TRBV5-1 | CASSLDPGGTEAFF
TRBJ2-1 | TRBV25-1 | CASSERRRSSYNEQFF
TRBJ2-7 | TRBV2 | CASSGPTSSGGYF
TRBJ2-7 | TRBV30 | CAWSYGELEQYF
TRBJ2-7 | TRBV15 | CATSTSPGTSGFYEQYF
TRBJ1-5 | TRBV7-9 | CASSFGGNQPQHF